The clone carrying this T cell receptor beta chain was counted many times. Its cognate antigen is unknown. This entry belongs to a study of response to subunit inactivated influenza vaccine. TCRdb analysed the RT-PCR reads with MiXCR anew, one entry per CDR3 protein. The repertoire holds 650,000 to 800,000 distinct CDR3 sequences, with approximately 14% as singletons. Findings of the study overall: That few new T cells are recruited by each seasonal influenza vaccination was the authors' suggestion.

This clonotype was sampled from a man aged 45-65 years who received an inactivated influenza vaccine. This specimen consisted of PBMCs from blood, obtained less than 15 days before vaccination.

The DNA for the CDR3 is TGTGCCAGCAGTTTAGGCGGGCCGTATACGCAGTATTTT. It codes for CASSLGGPYTQYF. The chain combines TRBV12-3 or TRBV12-4 with TRBJ2-3; D is possibly TRBD2 (5 bases). The germline V and J ends were trimmed by 1 base and 7 bases, with 9 bases remaining between them. This CDR3 has 13 residues.